These 4 T cell receptor beta chains share one sample of origin, sequenced in a study of shared clonotypes between healthy human individuals. TCRdb keeps only in-frame clones here, not all; method: immunoSEQ multiplex PCR. Counted here are millions of clones, roughly 92% occurring once; the ten biggest clones make up over 0.12%. The sequenced sample consisted of naive CD4+ T cells sorted from blood. Subset specified: CD45RA+ positively selected. These receptors all come from a man younger than 35 in good health.

The CDR3 loop is CASSRDRGYEQYF. The CDR3 DNA follows: TGTGCCAGCAGCCGGGACAGGGGATACGAGCAGTACTTC. The rearrangement links TRBV9 to TRBJ2-7, with 10 nucleotides matching TRBD1. Germline-derived CDR1 and CDR2 are SGDLS and YYNGEE. Germline trimming cut 4 bases from V and 4 bases from J; bases unmatched to any gene: 2. CDR3 size: 13 residues.

The chain combines TRBV5-8 with TRBJ1-5; D perhaps matches TRBD1 (5 bases). Germline V gene sequence: CDR1 SGHTS, CDR2 YDEGEE. The CDR3 has 15 amino acids. The V end was cut by 1 base, the J end by 6 bases, with 14 bases between. CDR3 sequence reads: CASSLLRGQGQPQHF. The CDR3 DNA reads as TGTGCCAGCAGCTTGTTGAGGGGTCAAGGTCAGCCCCAGCATTTT.

V is TRBV18 and J is TRBJ2-5; 10 bases match TRBD2. Germline CDR1 KGHSH, CDR2 LQKENI. This CDR3 contains 16 residues. After removal of 0 bases from V and 4 bases from J, the junction contained 5 bases not matched to a gene. This CDR3 reads CASSPPSGREGETQYF. The CDR3 DNA sequence: TGTGCCAGCTCACCACCGAGCGGGAGGGAGGGAGAGACCCAGTACTTC.

The V gene is TRBV29-1, the J gene TRBJ2-3, with D perhaps matching TRBD1 or TRBD2 (5 bases each). The CDR3 length is 14 residues. Trimming stripped 7 bases from V and 5 bases from J, with 19 bases between. Germline V gene data show CDR1 as SQVTM and CDR2 as ANQGSEA. The CDR3 is CSAAIARAGDTQYF. CDR3 in DNA: TGCAGCGCAGCGATAGCCAGGGCGGGAGATACGCAGTATTTT.